The clone carrying this T cell receptor beta chain was seen once. Germline V CDR1 and CDR2: SGHRS, YFSETQ. Trimming removed 3 bases from V and 4 bases from J; junction bases left unmatched: 10. CDR3 size: 17 residues. This entry belongs to a study of blood T cell repertoires in COVID-19. Some clones are missing from TCRdb's copy, which holds only in-frame ones; the method was immunoSEQ multiplex PCR. Of about 100,000 clones in the sample, around 88% were seen once. The clonotype was recovered from a human donor in a cohort sampled during active COVID-19. The chain has TRBV5-1 and TRBJ2-7, with 13 bases lining up with TRBD2. Sequenced sample: peripheral blood. In DNA form, the CDR3 reads TGCGCCAGCAGCTCCCACCAACTAGCGGGAGGGATTTACGAGCAGTACTTC. Translating gives CASSSHQLAGGIYEQYF.